What follows is one TCR beta chain and its context. Just one base apart from a much larger clone, this may be a read error. A constant-region primer served to make TCR beta cDNA from about 490 ng total RNA. Construction of TCR beta libraries relied on three successive nested multiplex PCR rounds employing slightly modified ARM-PCR. The study ran its first two PCR rounds for approximately 10 cycles each, using TRBV1-TRBV30 forward primers and a C-beta reverse primer. TCRdb fed the multiplex PCR reads into MiXCR, producing one record per CDR3 protein. The data show approximately 330,000 distinct CDR3 sequences, 65% seen once. The sample originates from a study of tumor-infiltrating lymphocytes in primary liver carcinoma. Germline DNA was extracted too, while blood RNA derived from unsorted whole blood. The CDR3 loop spans 13 amino acids. Germline V gene sequence: CDR1 ENHRY, CDR2 SYGVKD. V gave up 11 bases and J gave up 7 bases, with 21 bases separating them.

The specimen was peripheral blood. The chain uses TRBV10-3 and TRBJ2-7; D might be TRBD1 (6 bases). This clonotype was sampled from a man aged 35 to 55 with primary liver carcinoma and hepatitis B virus infection. This chain's CDR3 is CAARGGFLEEQYF. The CDR3 region has the DNA TGTGCCGCCAGGGGTGGCTTCCTGGAGGAGCAGTACTTC.